This T cell receptor (beta chain) was identified during a study of blood T cell repertoires in COVID-19. Across the study: Samples taken during acute and convalescent COVID-19 were collected in the United States, Italy and Spain. Nucleic acid was either cDNA or gDNA, and it came from T cells, B-cell-depleted T cells, or PBMCs.

In the original processing: By means of reference gene primer amplification, nucleated cell counts were estimated. The table came from immunoSEQ multiplex PCR; TCRdb's copy has only in-frame clones and leaves some out. From that table come the V and J calls and clone size; the DNA was used to work out D and trimming. The sample records 200,000 or so clones, roughly 80% being singletons. Germline V gene data show CDR1 as KGHSH and CDR2 as LQKENI. The ends were cut back, 3 bases at V and 7 bases at J, with 13 bases in the middle. This CDR3 has 14 amino acids. Input material: peripheral blood. This sequence was found in a woman aged 60-75 years with acute or convalescent COVID-19. The gene calls are TRBV18 and TRBJ2-1; D is possibly TRBD1 (5 bases). This CDR3 reads CASSPKTSGNEQFF. The CDR3 nucleotides are TGTGCCAGCTCACCGAAGACCTCAGGGAATGAGCAGTTCTTC.